These T cell receptor beta chains were read from a single sample in a study of T cells in localized non-small cell lung cancer. TCRdb's copy holds only in-frame clones and misses some; the assay was immunoSEQ multiplex PCR. The repertoire holds about 34,000 clones, with 93% as singletons. The specimen comprised peripheral blood, sampled before any cancer treatment. These receptors were collected from a female donor of 60 years or more with stage I lung adenocarcinoma. The CDR3 runs from the conserved cysteine through the conserved F or W. A D gene is named only where the DNA matches it firmly. Clone size is shown for a subset of rows, as once, few, many or a class of expanded clone.

v_gene	j_gene	len	abundance	d_gene	CDR3nt	CDR3aa
TRBV6-5	TRBJ1-2	14	once	-	TGTGCCAGCAGCAGCACCGGGCTCCACTATGGCTACACCTTC	CASSSTGLHYGYTF
TRBV28	TRBJ2-2	15	-	TRBD1	TGTGCCAGCAGTTCGGGACAGTCGAACACCGGGGAGCTGTTTTTT	CASSSGQSNTGELFF
TRBV30	TRBJ1-2	10	-	-	TGTGCCTCAGAATTCTATGGCTACACCTTC	CASEFYGYTF
TRBV7-8	TRBJ1-1	14	-	-	TGTGCCAGCAGCTTAGATAGTGGGCCGGCCCAAGCTTTCTTT	CASSLDSGPAQAFF
TRBV7-2	TRBJ2-3	16	-	-	TGTGCCAGCGGATTAGCGGTTACCCCTCGAGGAGATACGCAGTATTTT	CASGLAVTPRGDTQYF
TRBV10-1	TRBJ2-2	15	-	-	TGCGCCAGCAGTGAAGAGCGGTTCGGCACCGGGGAGCTGTTTTTT	CASSEERFGTGELFF
TRBV28	TRBJ1-1	13	-	-	TGTGCCAGCAGTTTGTTCTCCAACACTGAAGCTTTCTTT	CASSLFSNTEAFF
TRBV5-4	TRBJ2-1	15	once	-	TGTGCCAGCAGCCTGGGCCGAGAGGGCTACAATGAGCAGTTCTTC	CASSLGREGYNEQFF
TRBV4-3	TRBJ1-5	13	-	-	TGCGCCAGCAGCCAAGAACTCGATCAGCCCCAGCATTTT	CASSQELDQPQHF
TRBV15	TRBJ2-2	16	-	TRBD2	TGTGCCACCAGCAGAGACCTAGCGGGAGGGACCGGGGAGCTGTTTTTT	CATSRDLAGGTGELFF
TRBV5-4	TRBJ2-2	19	-	TRBD2	TGTGCCAGCAGCTCTCTCGGGACTAGCGGGGGGTTGTATACCGGGGAGCTGTTTTTT	CASSSLGTSGGLYTGELFF
TRBV19	TRBJ2-7	17	-	TRBD2	TGTGCCAGTAGTGCTATCTCAACCGGGACTAGCCGCTACCTGCAGTACTTC	CASSAISTGTSRYLQYF
TRBV9	TRBJ1-1	15	-	TRBD1	TGTGCCAGCAGCTCCCTCGGACAGGGGGGAGCTGAAGCTTTCTTT	CASSSLGQGGAEAFF
TRBV28	TRBJ1-2	13	-	-	TGTGCCAGCAGTTTAACAACTAACTATGGCTACACCTTC	CASSLTTNYGYTF
TRBV28	TRBJ1-1	14	-	-	TGTGCCAGCAGTTCCTACAGGGAAGGGGCTGAAGCTTTCTTT	CASSSYREGAEAFF
TRBV4-3	TRBJ2-1	17	-	TRBD2	TGCGCCAGCAGCCCGAGGACTAGCGGGAGCTATAGGAATGAGCAGTTCTTC	CASSPRTSGSYRNEQFF
TRBV7-9	TRBJ2-6	15	once	-	TGTGCCAGCAGCTTAGTAAACTCTGGGGCCAACGTCCTGACTTTC	CASSLVNSGANVLTF
TRBV7-2	TRBJ1-2	12	once	-	TGTGCCAGCAGGCGAGGAGTTTATGGCTACACCTTC	CASRRGVYGYTF
TRBV10-1	TRBJ1-6	14	-	TRBD1	TGCGCCAGCAGTACCGGGACAGGGGTATCACCCCTCCACTTT	CASSTGTGVSPLHF
TRBV6-5	TRBJ2-1	14	-	TRBD2	TGTGCCAGCAGTTTGAGGGCGGGAGGGGGTGAGCAGTTCTTC	CASSLRAGGGEQFF
TRBV5-1	TRBJ2-3	15	-	-	TGCGCCAGCAGCTTGGGAAGGGGGGGAACAGATACGCAGTATTTT	CASSLGRGGTDTQYF
TRBV30	TRBJ2-3	15	-	TRBD2	TGTGCCTGGAGTATGATAGCGGGAATGGGTGATACGCAGTATTTT	CAWSMIAGMGDTQYF
TRBV5-4	TRBJ1-6	14	-	-	TGTGCCAGCAGCCTGGACCTGCAGGATTCACCCCTCCACTTT	CASSLDLQDSPLHF
TRBV19	TRBJ1-4	14	-	-	TGTGCCAGTAGTATAGGGTCGGCTAATGAAAAACTGTTTTTT	CASSIGSANEKLFF
TRBV5-1	TRBJ1-2	14	-	-	TGCGCCAGCAGCTTGAGGGTTAACAACTATGGCTACACCTTC	CASSLRVNNYGYTF
TRBV28	TRBJ1-4	14	-	-	TGTGCCAGCAGTTTAAGGGCAACTAATGAAAAACTGTTTTTT	CASSLRATNEKLFF
TRBV9	TRBJ2-2	13	-	-	TGTGCCAGCAGCGTTTGGGAGTCCGGGGAGCTGTTTTTT	CASSVWESGELFF
TRBV5-4	TRBJ1-2	15	-	TRBD1	TGTGCCAGCAGCTTGTTACAGGGGATAGACTATGGCTACACCTTC	CASSLLQGIDYGYTF
TRBV14	TRBJ2-1	13	-	-	TGTGCCAGCAGCCAAGAGCGGCCCTCTGAGCAGTTCTTC	CASSQERPSEQFF
TRBV5-1	TRBJ2-4	14	once	-	TGCGCCAGCAGCTTGGACCTAGCCAAAAACATTCAGTACTTC	CASSLDLAKNIQYF
TRBV5-8	TRBJ1-5	17	once	-	TGTGCCAGCAGCCAATCACAGGGCCTACGCTTCAATCAGCCCCAGCATTTT	CASSQSQGLRFNQPQHF
TRBV9	TRBJ2-7	14	-	-	TGTGCCAGCAGCGTAGGGAGACAGCCCTACGAGCAGTACTTC	CASSVGRQPYEQYF
TRBV4-3	TRBJ1-1	16	-	TRBD1	TGCGCCAGCAGCCCCGACAGGGGGCAAGTGAACACTGAAGCTTTCTTT	CASSPDRGQVNTEAFF
TRBV19	TRBJ2-3	17	-	-	TGTGCCAGTAGTAGCAGGGGACGGAGAGCTAGCACAGATACGCAGTATTTT	CASSSRGRRASTDTQYF
TRBV19	TRBJ1-5	14	-	-	TGTGCCAGTAGTATCCGGCCTGGCAATCAGCCCCAGCATTTT	CASSIRPGNQPQHF
TRBV11-3	TRBJ2-2	18	once	TRBD2	TGTGCCAGCAGCCGCGGAGGGGCGGGAGTCGGGAGCACCGGGGAGCTGTTTTTT	CASSRGGAGVGSTGELFF
TRBV28	TRBJ2-1	16	-	-	TGTGCCAGCAGTGCCCAGACAGCCTCGTCCTACAATGAGCAGTTCTTC	CASSAQTASSYNEQFF
TRBV7-2	TRBJ1-5	13	-	-	TGTGCCAGCAGCTTCGTAACGAATCAGCCCCAGCATTTT	CASSFVTNQPQHF
TRBV5-1	TRBJ1-2	13	-	-	TGCGCCAGCAGCAAGGACAGAGTGTATGGCTACACCTTC	CASSKDRVYGYTF
TRBV5-6	TRBJ1-2	15	-	-	TGTGCCAGCAGCTTCCCGACCGGTTCAAGCGGTGGCTACACCTTC	CASSFPTGSSGGYTF
TRBV11-2	TRBJ2-5	14	-	-	TGTGCCAGCAGCCCCGGGACACCGCAAGAGACCCAGTACTTC	CASSPGTPQETQYF
TRBV5-1	TRBJ1-2	15	few	-	TGCGCCAGCAGCTTTGGGGGGGCCACAAACTATGGCTACACCTTC	CASSFGGATNYGYTF
TRBV19	TRBJ1-3	15	-	-	TGTGCCAGTAGTAGTGTGTTTTTTTCTGGAAACACCATATATTTT	CASSSVFFSGNTIYF
TRBV29-1	TRBJ2-5	14	once	-	TGCAGCGTTTCCCCCACCCCCCTTTTGGAGACCCAGTACTTC	CSVSPTPLLETQYF
TRBV5-1	TRBJ1-3	15	-	-	TGCGCCAGCGGGCCAGGGGAATCGACTGGAAACACCATATATTTT	CASGPGESTGNTIYF
TRBV5-6	TRBJ1-6	15	few	-	TGTGCCAGCAGGCTTGGATCAGGGGTCGCATCACCCCTCCACTTT	CASRLGSGVASPLHF
TRBV4-3	TRBJ2-6	17	-	-	TGCGCCAGCAGCCAAGAGCTAACGAGCTCTGGGGCCAACGTCCTGACTTTC	CASSQELTSSGANVLTF
TRBV29-1	TRBJ2-2	14	once	TRBD1	TGCAGCGTTGAGGGACAGGGGTACACCGGGGAGCTGTTTTTT	CSVEGQGYTGELFF
TRBV4-1	TRBJ2-7	14	-	TRBD2	TGCGCCAGCAGCCAAGTTCAGGTAGCGGGCGAGCAGTACTTC	CASSQVQVAGEQYF
TRBV28	TRBJ2-7	14	-	-	TGTGCCAGCAGTCACCGCCTGGGACTCTACGAGCAGTACTTC	CASSHRLGLYEQYF
TRBV6-6	TRBJ1-3	16	-	-	TGTGCCAGCAGTTTGGGGCAGCCTACTTCTGGAAACACCATATATTTT	CASSLGQPTSGNTIYF
TRBV5-1	TRBJ2-2	15	-	TRBD1	TGCGCCAGCAGCGCAACAGGGGGCGCCTCCGGGGAGCTGTTTTTT	CASSATGGASGELFF
TRBV7-9	TRBJ2-5	13	-	-	TGTGCCAGCAGCCGAGGGAACGGGGAGACCCAGTACTTC	CASSRGNGETQYF